The next 7 T cell receptor beta chains were all read from a single sample in a study of blood T cell repertoires in COVID-19. Method: immunoSEQ multiplex PCR; TCRdb's copy keeps in-frame clones and lacks some. Of approximately 300,000 clones detected, more than 75% appear once; the ten largest clones hold about 4%. Material for sequencing was PBMCs or T cells enriched from blood (not recorded which). All receptors derive from a man aged 25-45 years who had recovered from COVID-19.

The V call is TRBV4-1, the J call TRBJ2-7, with D perhaps matching TRBD1 (6 bases). The germline V gene has CDR1 MGHRA and CDR2 YSYEKL. CDR3 length: 14 amino acids. V was shortened by 3 bases and J by 2 bases, with 11 bases between the two germline ends. The CDR3 nucleotides read TGCGCCAGCAGCCACGGGACACCTACCTACGAGCAGTACTTC. Translation gives CASSHGTPTYEQYF.

The genes are TRBV4-2 and TRBJ2-4; TRBD2 matches at 15 bases. Germline V gene lookup returns CDR1 LGHNA and CDR2 YNFKEQ. Germline trimming cut 5 bases from V and 5 bases from J; bases unmatched to any gene: 7. This CDR3 contains 17 residues. Here the CDR3 reads CASSEGLAGGPQNIQYF. CDR3 coding DNA: TGTGCCAGCAGCGAAGGACTAGCGGGAGGGCCACAAAACATTCAGTACTTC.

This chain joins TRBV15 and TRBJ2-7; 7 positions agree with TRBD1. This CDR3 contains 14 residues. Unmatched junction bases numbered 8, after V lost 4 bases and J lost 5 bases. Per the germline V gene, CDR1 is LNHNV and CDR2 is YYDKDF (reference sequence). The CDR3 protein is CATSTRQGMDEQYF. The CDR3 coding sequence is TGTGCCACCAGCACACGACAGGGAATGGACGAGCAGTACTTC.

The J gene is TRBJ1-1, the V gene TRBV5-5; D not resolved. V was clipped by 2 bases and J by 0 bases, with 14 bases between them. The CDR3 covers 16 residues. Germline CDR1 reads SGHKS; CDR2 reads YYEKEE (reference sequence). CDR3 bases: TGTGCCAGCAGCTTCCGGTCGGAGTGGTTGAACACTGAAGCTTTCTTT. This gives the protein CASSFRSEWLNTEAFF.

The CDR3 sequence: CASSYTRTGQGGSPLHF. The CDR3 DNA reads TGTGCCAGCAGTTATACTCGGACCGGACAGGGGGGATCACCCCTCCACTTT. The chain combines TRBV28 with TRBJ1-6; 10 bases fit TRBD1. Trimming took 4 bases from V and 10 from J; bases not matched to a gene: 13. This CDR3 spans 17 amino acids. CDR1 MDHEN and CDR2 SYDVKM come from the germline V gene.

The J gene is TRBJ1-6, the V gene TRBV28, with TRBD1 identical over 8 bases. CDR1 is MDHEN and CDR2 is SYDVKM in the germline V gene. The CDR3 is made up of 17 amino acids. J was trimmed by 9 bases and V by 5 bases; bases with no gene match: 15. CDR3 nucleotide sequence: TGTGCCAGCAGTCCCAGGGGGAGACAGGGGCTCGGTTCACCCCTCCACTTT. Its protein product is CASSPRGRQGLGSPLHF.

This clone was picked up a small number of times. The chain recombines TRBV10-1 with TRBJ1-1; the match to TRBD1 covers 8 bases. The V gene end was trimmed by 0 bases and the J gene end by 1 base; junction bases not matched to a gene: 1. In germline, CDR1 is WNHNN, CDR2 SYGVQD (reference sequence). This CDR3 comprises 15 residues. CDR3: CASSESGTGNTEAFF. The CDR3 coding sequence is TGCGCCAGCAGTGAGTCAGGGACAGGGAACACTGAAGCTTTCTTT.